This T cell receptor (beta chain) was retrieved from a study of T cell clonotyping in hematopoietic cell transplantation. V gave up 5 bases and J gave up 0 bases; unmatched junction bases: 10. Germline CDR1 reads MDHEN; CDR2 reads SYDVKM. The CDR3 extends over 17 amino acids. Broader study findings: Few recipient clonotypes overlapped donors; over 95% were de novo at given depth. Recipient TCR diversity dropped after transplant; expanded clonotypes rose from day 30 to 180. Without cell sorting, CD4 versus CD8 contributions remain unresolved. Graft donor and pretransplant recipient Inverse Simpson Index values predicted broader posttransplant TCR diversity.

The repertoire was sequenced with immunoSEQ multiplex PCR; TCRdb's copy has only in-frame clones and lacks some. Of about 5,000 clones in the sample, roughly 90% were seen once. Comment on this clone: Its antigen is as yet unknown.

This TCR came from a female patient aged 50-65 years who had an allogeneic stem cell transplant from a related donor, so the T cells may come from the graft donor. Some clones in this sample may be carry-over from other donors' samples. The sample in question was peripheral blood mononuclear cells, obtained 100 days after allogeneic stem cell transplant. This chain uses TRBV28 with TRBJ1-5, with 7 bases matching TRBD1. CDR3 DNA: TGTGCCAGCAGTCTCGACAGGGCAAAATATAGCAATCAGCCCCAGCATTTT. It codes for CASSLDRAKYSNQPQHF.